The rows below give T cell receptor beta chains drawn from one sample of a study of blood T cell repertoires in COVID-19. Assay: immunoSEQ multiplex PCR; the TCRdb copy retains only in-frame clones and omits some. The data show some 290,000 clones, around 89% seen once. Sequencing used peripheral blood. The source of these receptors is a woman aged 40-49 years with COVID-19, enrolled during active disease. The CDR3 runs from the conserved cysteine through the conserved F or W. A D gene is named only where the DNA matches it firmly. Part of the rows lack a size; the others show once, few, many or a class for expanded clones.

V,J,D,size,CDR3,DNA
TRBV28,TRBJ1-5,-,-,CASSLDHWGWTVNQPQHF,TGTGCCAGCAGTTTAGATCATTGGGGATGGACAGTAAATCAGCCCCAGCATTTT
TRBV7-2,TRBJ2-1,-,-,CASSFSRYYEQFF,TGTGCCAGCAGCTTCTCTCGCTACTACGAGCAGTTCTTC
TRBV28,TRBJ1-1,-,-,CASTPSTGEAFF,TGTGCCAGCACCCCCTCGACGGGTGAAGCTTTCTTT
TRBV9,TRBJ1-6,-,-,CASSVFAQRGNNSPLHF,TGTGCCAGCAGCGTATTCGCTCAGAGAGGGAATAATTCACCCCTCCACTTT
TRBV29-1,TRBJ2-1,TRBD1,-,CSVRDRYNEQFF,TGCAGCGTGAGGGACAGGTACAATGAGCAGTTCTTC
TRBV30,TRBJ2-1,-,-,CAWSVGSGADEQFF,TGTGCCTGGAGTGTTGGTAGCGGAGCGGATGAGCAGTTCTTC
TRBV3-1/TRBV3-2,TRBJ2-7,TRBD2,-,CASSQEGLAGGPSYEQYF,TGTGCCAGCAGCCAAGAGGGACTAGCGGGAGGCCCCTCCTACGAGCAGTACTTC
TRBV30,TRBJ2-7,TRBD2,-,CAWNPLRASGSYEQYF,TGTGCCTGGAATCCCCTGAGGGCTAGCGGGAGCTACGAGCAGTACTTC
TRBV5-5,TRBJ2-2,TRBD1,-,CASSSGQGDTGELFF,TGTGCCAGCAGTTCGGGACAGGGGGACACCGGGGAGCTGTTTTTT
TRBV6-5,TRBJ1-5,-,-,CASSYDRWEPQHF,TGTGCCAGCAGTTATGACAGATGGGAGCCCCAGCATTTT
TRBV5-1,TRBJ1-3,-,-,CASSSGPNPVFSGNTIYF,TGCGCCAGCAGCTCAGGGCCTAACCCTGTTTTCTCTGGAAACACCATATATTTT
TRBV12-3/TRBV12-4,TRBJ2-3,-,-,CASSKSEAQYF,TGTGCCAGCAGCAAAAGTGAGGCGCAGTATTTT
TRBV15,TRBJ1-5,TRBD1,-,CATSSVQGASQPQHF,TGTGCCACCAGCAGCGTACAGGGGGCGAGTCAGCCCCAGCATTTT
TRBV27,TRBJ2-5,TRBD1,-,CASSSYRGETQYF,TGTGCCAGCAGTTCGTACAGGGGGGAGACCCAGTACTTC
TRBV5-4,TRBJ1-5,TRBD1,-,CASSQGGDQPQHF,TGTGCCAGCAGCCAGGGGGGTGATCAGCCCCAGCATTTT
TRBV28,TRBJ2-3,-,-,CASSWGGGLTDTQYF,TGTGCCAGCAGCTGGGGGGGCGGCCTCACAGATACGCAGTATTTT
TRBV11-2,TRBJ2-2,-,once,CASSLYAGELFF,TGTGCCAGCAGCTTATATGCCGGGGAGCTGTTTTTT
TRBV7-6,TRBJ2-3,-,-,CASSPIPAGSSTDTQYF,TGTGCCAGCAGCCCCATCCCCGCAGGCTCTAGCACAGATACGCAGTATTTT
TRBV6-2/TRBV6-3,TRBJ2-5,-,-,CASSYLTTRETQYF,TGTGCCAGCAGTTACTTGACAACCCGGGAGACCCAGTACTTC
TRBV7-2,TRBJ2-7,-,-,CASSQTQGGEQYF,TGTGCCAGCAGCCAAACACAGGGTGGCGAGCAGTACTTC
TRBV19,TRBJ1-1,-,-,CASSIDLRQGDTEAFF,TGTGCCAGTAGTATAGATCTGAGGCAGGGTGACACTGAAGCTTTCTTT
TRBV4-1,TRBJ2-1,-,-,CASSTQTGSSYNEQFF,TGCGCCAGCAGCACTCAGACGGGAAGCTCCTACAATGAGCAGTTCTTC
TRBV18,TRBJ1-4,-,-,CASSPRTATNEKLFF,TGTGCCAGCTCACCTCGGACAGCAACTAATGAAAAACTGTTTTTT
TRBV6-2/TRBV6-3,TRBJ2-5,TRBD2,-,CASSSWRGDAGQETQYF,TGTGCCAGCAGTTCTTGGCGGGGGGACGCGGGACAAGAGACCCAGTACTTC
TRBV27,TRBJ1-1,-,-,CASSLRYSNTEAFF,TGTGCCAGCAGTTTAAGGTACAGCAACACTGAAGCTTTCTTT
TRBV7-9,TRBJ2-5,-,-,CASSYGVVETQYF,TGTGCCAGCAGCTACGGGGTAGTTGAGACCCAGTACTTC
TRBV5-1,TRBJ2-6,-,-,CASSPWWESPRSGANVLTF,TGCGCCAGCAGCCCGTGGTGGGAGTCCCCCCGATCTGGGGCCAACGTCCTGACTTTC
TRBV7-6,TRBJ1-3,-,-,CASSLEAGNGNTIYF,TGTGCCAGCAGCTTAGAGGCAGGGAATGGAAACACCATATATTTT
TRBV5-4,TRBJ2-7,TRBD2,-,CASSLERRSGRDLEEQYF,TGTGCCAGCAGCTTAGAGCGGAGGAGCGGGAGGGATCTCGAAGAGCAGTACTTC
TRBV5-1,TRBJ2-5,TRBD1,-,CASSLDPGQGTETQYF,TGCGCCAGCAGCTTGGATCCGGGACAGGGGACGGAGACCCAGTACTTC
TRBV29-1,TRBJ2-6,TRBD1,-,CSVGQGGPISGANVLTF,TGCAGCGTTGGACAGGGCGGCCCCATTAGTGGGGCCAACGTCCTGACTTTC
TRBV28,TRBJ2-5,-,-,CASLAAGYQETQYF,TGTGCCAGTCTCGCGGCCGGATACCAAGAGACCCAGTACTTC
TRBV28,TRBJ2-3,-,-,CASSVRQATDTQYF,TGTGCCAGCAGTGTCCGACAGGCCACAGATACGCAGTATTTT
TRBV2,TRBJ1-2,-,-,CASRRDTGPYGYTF,TGTGCCAGCAGGAGGGACACAGGCCCCTATGGCTACACCTTC
TRBV5-1,TRBJ2-7,-,-,CASSLGQVPYEQYF,TGCGCCAGCAGCTTGGGACAGGTTCCCTACGAGCAGTACTTC
TRBV2,TRBJ2-3,-,-,CASILSWTSTDTQYF,TGTGCCAGCATTTTGAGCTGGACTAGCACAGATACGCAGTATTTT
TRBV6-2/TRBV6-3,TRBJ1-5,TRBD1,-,CASSYGQGVQPQHF,TGTGCCAGCAGTTACGGACAGGGCGTCCAGCCCCAGCATTTT
TRBV24-1,TRBJ1-4,TRBD1,-,CATSDRQGAGPNEKLFF,TGTGCCACCAGTGACCGGCAGGGGGCCGGACCGAATGAAAAACTGTTTTTT
TRBV11-2,TRBJ2-7,-,-,CASSLPSYEQYF,TGTGCCAGCAGCTTACCGTCCTACGAGCAGTACTTC
TRBV24-1,TRBJ2-3,-,-,CATGGGSTDTQYF,TGTGCCACCGGGGGCGGTAGCACAGATACGCAGTATTTT
TRBV5-1,TRBJ1-6,-,few,CASTPLGAGNSPLHF,TGCGCCAGCACCCCCCTTGGGGCGGGGAATTCACCCCTCCACTTT
TRBV7-9,TRBJ1-1,-,-,CASTLGGGAGTEAFF,TGTGCCAGCACCCTAGGTGGGGGGGCGGGCACTGAAGCTTTCTTT
TRBV19,TRBJ2-6,-,-,CASSILGGLSGANVLTF,TGTGCCAGTAGTATTCTCGGAGGGCTCTCTGGGGCCAACGTCCTGACTTTC